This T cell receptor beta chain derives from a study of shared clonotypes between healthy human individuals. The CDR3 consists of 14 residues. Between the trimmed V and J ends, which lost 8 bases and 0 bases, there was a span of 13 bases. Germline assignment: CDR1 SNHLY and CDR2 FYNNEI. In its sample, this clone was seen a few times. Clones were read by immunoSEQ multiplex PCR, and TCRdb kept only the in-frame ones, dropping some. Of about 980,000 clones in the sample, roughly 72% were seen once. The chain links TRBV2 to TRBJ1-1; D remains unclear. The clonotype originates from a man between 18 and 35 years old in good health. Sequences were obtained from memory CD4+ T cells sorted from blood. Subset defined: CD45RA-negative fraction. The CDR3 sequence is CASGLGVMNTEAFF. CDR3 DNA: TGTGCCAGCGGTTTAGGAGTGATGAACACTGAAGCTTTCTTT. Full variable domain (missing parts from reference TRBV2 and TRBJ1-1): EPEVTQTPSHQVTQMGQEVILRCVPISNHLYFYWYRQILGQKVEFLVSFYNNEISEKSEIFDDQFSVERPDGSNFTLKIRSTKLEDSAMYFCASGLGVMNTEAFFGQGTRLTVV.